This T cell receptor beta chain was sequenced during a study of blood T cell repertoires in COVID-19. In germline, CDR1 is SEHNR, CDR2 FQNEAQ (reference sequence). This CDR3 has 17 residues. V dropped 4 bases and J dropped 4 bases, with 22 bases sitting between them. Assay: immunoSEQ multiplex PCR; the TCRdb copy retains only in-frame clones and omits some. Of about 200,000 clones listed, around four fifths are singletons. The receptor comes from a man aged 55 to 69 with COVID-19, enrolled during active disease. The sequencing input was peripheral blood. V and J are TRBV7-9 and TRBJ2-5; the D gene is possibly TRBD2 (6 bases). The CDR3 DNA is TGTGCCAGCAGCTCAAGGTTGGGTGCGGGGTTGGGAGAGACCCAGTACTTC. Its protein is CASSSRLGAGLGETQYF.